This entry describes one TCR beta chain. The CDR3 extends over 16 amino acids. The germline V gene encodes CDR1 LNHDA and CDR2 SQIVND (reference sequence). The V end lost 1 base, the J end lost 6 bases, and 16 bases lay between the germline ends. Sequencing used immunoSEQ multiplex PCR; TCRdb keeps in-frame clones, though not all of them. Of approximately 60,000 clones in the sample, 77% were seen once. The data stem from a study of OX40 agonist ivuxolimab in advanced cancers. Across the whole study: A mean age of around 63 years, range about 20 to 79, was recorded, and about 83% were male.

The source material was CD4+ or CD8+ T cells sorted from blood, sampled in a trial of the OX40 agonist ivuxolimab. The TCR originated in an adult with an advanced solid tumor such as melanoma, head and neck, liver or kidney cancer. The V gene is TRBV19, the J gene TRBJ2-1; tentatively, D is TRBD1 (6 bases). This CDR3 reads CASSIVFRGSGNEQFF. In DNA form, the CDR3 reads TGTGCCAGTAGTATAGTATTCAGGGGCTCCGGCAATGAGCAGTTCTTC. The full variable domain, rest sourced from reference TRBV19 and TRBJ2-1, is DGGITQSPKYLFRKEGQNVTLSCEQNLNHDAMYWYRQDPGQGLRLIYYSQIVNDFQKGDIAEGYSVSREKKESFPLTVTSAQKNPTAFYLCASSIVFRGSGNEQFFGPGTRLTVL.